The entry below describes one T cell receptor beta chain. Its antigen is unidentified. The sample is drawn from a study of PD-1 blockade in classical Hodgkin lymphoma. The table came from immunoSEQ multiplex PCR; TCRdb's copy has only in-frame clones and leaves some out. Of 75,000 to 95,000 clones in the sample, 83% were seen once. CDR3 length: 13 residues. V shed 6 bases, J shed 7 bases, and the junction held 5 bases outside the gene matches. CDR1 and CDR2 (germline): SNHLY, FYNNEI. Time point given: cycle 4 day 1 (C4D1), after more than 5 weeks of nivolumab. With no exception, relapse followed autologous stem cell transplantation in all patients, and brentuximab vedotin exposure varied. General study results and limits: Researchers reported that CD4+ TCR diversity, though not CD8+, rose significantly by C4D1.

This sequence joins TRBV2 and TRBJ2-1; 8 positions agree with TRBD1. The sample here was peripheral blood mononuclear cells (PBMCs), taken before the fourth cycle of nivolumab. This TCR was sampled from a human donor with classical Hodgkin lymphoma. As DNA, the CDR3 is TGTGCCAGCAGCCAGGGGGCAGGGAATGAGCAGTTCTTC. Amino acid sequence: CASSQGAGNEQFF.